This T cell receptor beta chain was sequenced in a study of circulating and synovial CD4+ cells in juvenile arthritis (dated by TCRdb to between 2012 and 2015). As for the study more broadly: Within each patient, the study compared the TCRbeta CDR3 repertoires of three groups: circulating HLA-DR+ CD4 T cells, bulk blood CD4 T cells, and synovial CD4 T cells. Repertoire sequencing aimed to confirm that a circulating synovial-like CD4 T cell subset was enriched in synovial clonotypes. Overall study results and their limits: The difference between circulating pathogenic-like lymphocytes and bulk blood T cells was not detected by traditional Vbeta family usage analysis. Because T cell genome counts in CPL samples and bulk blood CD4 samples differed by at least an order of magnitude, sample-size effects were addressed. Because overlap with synovium was found to increase with sequencing depth, the full repertoire overlap was likely underestimated by the measured shared-clonotype fractions. Circulating pathogenic-like lymphocytes clustered with synovial T cells and shared a substantially higher fraction of CDR3 sequences with synovium than bulk blood. Compared with bulk blood CD4 repertoires, both the synovial and the circulating pathogenic-like lymphocyte repertoires were less diverse, and some CPL samples were as oligoclonal as synovium.

The sequenced samples were obtained from patients with active juvenile idiopathic arthritis. Cells were sorted right after thawing, and dead cells were excluded with Live/Dead Fixable Near-IR Stain. About this clone: Its specific antigen is unknown. No base-level quality is on record; no much larger clone is a single base apart.

The method behind the library was the immunoSEQ multiplex PCR assay. An external provider performed TCRbeta CDR3 sequencing as a commercial service. The paper's processing steps were these. The analyses relied on productive nucleotide sequences along with amino acid sequences obtained through in silico translation. Diversity was measured with Renyi entropy across alpha values, using the median of 200 repeated subsamples to equalise sample size. For clustering, the distance between each pair of repertoires was computed as one minus the Chao-modified Jaccard index, which corrected for under-sampling. Frequency-weighted overlap with synovial clonotypes was computed over 200 sample sizes, 200 draws without replacement each, and reported at the smaller sample's size. What TCRdb holds here is the immuneACCESS table cut down to in-frame rearrangements. Part of the clones is not present; checked against another copy, under half of the missing clones reflect an unresolved V gene, and the others are unexplained. Clonal size and the V and J genes are those of that table, whereas D and trimming came from the DNA. The sample table records some 33,000 clones; about 94% of these occur just once. 0.55% to 0.85% of the sample rests with the top ten.

The clonotype was recovered from a human donor with juvenile idiopathic arthritis. The sample taken for sequencing was CD4+ T cells from blood.

The CDR3 loop reads CASPPQEGTGELFF. The nucleotide sequence reads as follows: TGTGCCAGTCCCCCACAAGAGGGCACCGGGGAGCTGTTTTTT. The sequence joins TRBV2 to TRBJ2-2; possibly the D gene is TRBD2, per 5 matching bases. The CDR3 holds 14 amino acids from the cysteine to the phenylalanine. Only the CDR3 portion is preserved as DNA: 42 bases, with reading frame beginning at the first base. The germline V gene gives CDR1 as SNHLY and CDR2 as FYNNEI. Trimming at the junction amounts to 9 bases on V and 4 bases on J, and the germline ends lie 15 bases apart.